Listed here is a single T cell receptor (beta chain). The data originate from a study of shared clonotypes between healthy human individuals. The assay was run at deep level. TCRdb keeps only in-frame clones here, not all; method: immunoSEQ multiplex PCR. The table lists some 2,500,000 clones, under 95% of them singletons. This CDR3 spans 14 amino acids. The chain joins TRBV12-1 to TRBJ2-1; TRBD1 is taken as the D call from the table, unchecked against the DNA. TRBV12-1 is annotated as a pseudogene. The source material was naive CD4+ T cells from PBMCs. As for subset: CD45RA+ positively selected. The sequence was obtained from a man aged 18 to 29 in good health. Some clones in this sample may be carry-over from other donors' samples. The DNA of the CDR3 is TGTGCCAGCACCCTGGGGCTCCGCGCCAATGAGCAGTTCTTC. Protein sequence: CASTLGLRANEQFF.